Below, 19 T cell receptor beta chains from the same sample are listed, as sequenced in a study of multiple sclerosis patients with progressive multifocal leukoencephalopathy. Time point described: time of PML onset. The repertoire was sequenced with immunoSEQ multiplex PCR; TCRdb's copy has only in-frame clones and lacks some. The sample contains fewer than 35,000 clones, about 90% of which appear only once. Sequencing used PBMCs, obtained from a patient treated with natalizumab. The origin of the receptors is a human donor with progressive multifocal leukoencephalopathy.

The V and J genes are TRBV29-1 and TRBJ1-1; 7 bases align to TRBD1. The CDR3 contains 12 residues. CDR1 is SQVTM and CDR2 is ANQGSEA in the germline V gene. The V segment lost 6 bases and the J segment 4 bases; nucleotides outside the gene matches: 5. The DNA of the CDR3 is TGCAGCGTAGTACCAGGGGGCACTGAAGCTTTCTTT. This codes for CSVVPGGTEAFF.

The chain uses TRBV5-1 and TRBJ1-2; a weak D match, TRBD1 (5 bases). Per germline, CDR1 SGHRS and CDR2 YFSETQ. The CDR3 runs 14 residues. Trimming left V 4 bases short and J 7 bases short, with 17 bases between. The CDR3 DNA is TGCGCCAGCAGCCGGGACGGCGAAGGTGCTGGCTACACCTTC. Translating it yields CASSRDGEGAGYTF.

The rearrangement links TRBV11-3 to TRBJ2-3; either TRBD1 or TRBD2 may fit D (5 bases each). The CDR3 consists of 14 residues. The germline V and J ends were trimmed by 1 base and 3 bases, with 8 bases remaining between them. Germline-derived CDR1 and CDR2 are SGHNT and YENEEA. CDR3 DNA sequence: TGTGCCAGCAGCTTAGGCTGGGGGACAGATACGCAGTATTTT. It yields the protein CASSLGWGTDTQYF.

The chain combines TRBV19 with TRBJ1-3; D uncertain. V lost 3 bases to trimming and J lost 1 base, with 13 bases between them. The CDR3 is made up of 16 amino acids. Germline V lookup: CDR1 LNHDA, CDR2 SQIVND (reference sequence). Here the CDR3 reads CASSMISGRSGNTIYF. CDR3 coding DNA: TGTGCCAGTAGTATGATTAGTGGAAGGTCTGGAAACACCATATATTTT.

This chain links TRBV28 with TRBJ2-7; TRBD2 is a possible D gene (8 bases). Germline V CDR1 and CDR2: MDHEN, SYDVKM. With 5 bases removed from V and 4 bases from J, the gap between germline ends came to 24 bases. This CDR3 is built from 17 residues. CDR3 DNA sequence: TGTGCCAGCAGTCCCCCTTCGGGAGGGGGCATTAGGTACGAGCAGTACTTC. Translation gives CASSPPSGGGIRYEQYF.

The chain links TRBV11-3 to TRBJ1-3; no reliable D call. CDR3 length: 13 amino acids. V was clipped by 5 bases and J by 2 bases, with 7 bases between them. The V gene's germline CDR1 is SGHNT and CDR2 YENEEA. CDR3: CASSRDPGNTIYF. CDR3 coding DNA: TGTGCCAGCAGCCGGGATCCTGGAAACACCATATATTTT.

This chain joins TRBV10-1 and TRBJ2-2, with 9 bases matching TRBD2. The trim removed 7 bases at V and 6 bases at J, leaving 15 bases unmatched. Germline values: CDR1 WNHNN, CDR2 SYGVQD (reference sequence). This CDR3 spans 17 amino acids. This CDR3 reads CASTKRAGGPVPGELFF. The CDR3, as DNA: TGCGCCAGCACCAAAAGGGCGGGAGGGCCGGTTCCCGGGGAGCTGTTTTTT.

The J gene is TRBJ2-1, the V gene TRBV7-2; D gene uncertain. The CDR3 runs 12 residues. Deletions cut 3 bases from V and 12 bases from J, with 12 bases between. Germline CDR1 reads SGHTA; CDR2 reads FQGNSA. DNA of the CDR3: TGTGCCAGCAGCTTGGGTAACTGGCGGCAGTTCTTC. Protein product: CASSLGNWRQFF.

The chain uses TRBV6-5 and TRBJ1-2; D gene uncertain. The germline CDR1 and CDR2 sequences are MNHEY and SVGAGI. The CDR3 contains 13 residues. Deletions cut 8 bases from V and 0 bases from J, with 10 bases between. The chain's CDR3 is CASVSAANYGYTF. In DNA form, the CDR3 reads TGTGCCAGCGTTTCTGCTGCTAACTATGGCTACACCTTC.

As regards this clone: Sequence at one end of the junction differs from germline and may be a read error. The genes are TRBV6-6 and TRBJ1-2; D remains unclear. This CDR3 spans 12 amino acids. CDR1 and CDR2 from the germline V gene are MNHNY and SVGAGI (reference sequence). The CDR3 DNA follows: TGCACCTCGTCGGGGAGTTCTACCCGCTACACCTTC. This gives the protein CTSSGSSTRYTF.

To note about this clone: One end of the junction fails to match germline, which may point to a read error. The same CDR3 is also encoded by other DNA sequences in this sample. This sequence joins TRBV9 and TRBJ2-2; 10 bases align to TRBD2. CDR1 is SGDLS, CDR2 YYNGEE, per germline. This CDR3 has 18 residues. CDR3 in amino acids: CASSGGLAATTNTGELFF. The CDR3 DNA reads TGTGCCAGCAGCGGCGGACTAGCGGCGACCACGAACACCGGGGAGTTGTTTTTT.

This rearrangement joins TRBV5-1 to TRBJ2-7, with D perhaps TRBD2 (6 bases). Germline CDR1 and CDR2: SGHRS and YFSETQ. V was cut by 4 bases and J by 5 bases, with 16 bases left in between. This CDR3 is 14 amino acids long. The CDR3 sequence: CASSAPRGGDEQYF. The CDR3 nucleotides read TGCGCCAGCAGCGCCCCACGGGGAGGCGACGAGCAGTACTTC.

The chain employs TRBV9 and TRBJ1-2; 9 bases fit TRBD1. Unmatched junction bases numbered 13, after V lost 4 bases and J lost 6 bases. The CDR3 has 16 amino acids. The germline gives CDR1 SGDLS, CDR2 YYNGEE. CDR3 DNA: TGTGCCAGCAGCACTCACCGCCCTGACAGGGGGGATGGCTACACCTTC. Translated, it gives CASSTHRPDRGDGYTF.

The CDR3 nucleotides read TGTGCCATCAAGGACAGGGATTATTCACCCCTCCACTTT. It translates to CAIKDRDYSPLHF. V and J are TRBV10-3 and TRBJ1-6; 8 positions match TRBD1. The CDR3 covers 13 residues. The V segment lost 7 bases and the J segment 8 bases; nucleotides outside the gene matches: 4. Looked up from germline, CDR1 is ENHRY and CDR2 is SYGVKD.

V is TRBV30 and J is TRBJ2-3; D is ambiguous. With 5 bases removed from V and 6 bases from J, the gap between germline ends came to 12 bases. Germline V gene lookup returns CDR1 GTSNPN and CDR2 SVGIG (reference sequence). The CDR3 totals 12 residues. In DNA, the CDR3 is TGTGCCTGGTATAAGTCTTCGGATACGCAGTATTTT. It encodes CAWYKSSDTQYF.

This CDR3 is CASSRRTGHTDTQYF. CDR3 nucleotides: TGTGCCAGCAGCCGTCGGACAGGACACACAGATACGCAGTATTTT. The chain employs TRBV7-9 and TRBJ2-3; 7 bases agree with TRBD1. The germline V gene has CDR1 SEHNR and CDR2 FQNEAQ (reference sequence). The CDR3 extends over 15 amino acids. V shed 5 bases and J 2 bases; nucleotides not matched to a gene: 7.

The chain uses TRBV7-2 and TRBJ2-3, with TRBD2 identical over 9 bases. Looked up from germline, CDR1 is SGHTA and CDR2 is FQGNSA. The trim removed 4 bases at V and 5 bases at J, leaving 7 bases unmatched. The CDR3 totals 15 residues. CDR3 residues: CASSWAGGAGDTQYF. The CDR3 nucleotides read TGTGCCAGCAGCTGGGCGGGAGGGGCCGGAGATACGCAGTATTTT.

This chain joins TRBV28 and TRBJ1-2; 9 bases map to TRBD1. V gave up 5 bases and J gave up 4 bases; unmatched junction bases: 11. The CDR3 spans 16 residues. Germline V gene sequence: CDR1 MDHEN, CDR2 SYDVKM. The CDR3 loop reads CASSHRDRALFYGYTF. The DNA for the CDR3 is TGTGCCAGCAGTCACCGGGACAGGGCCCTTTTCTATGGCTACACCTTC.

V gene TRBV2 combines with J gene TRBJ2-6, with no clear D. CDR1 is SNHLY, CDR2 FYNNEI, per germline. V was shortened by 2 bases and J by 18 bases, with 17 bases between the two germline ends. The CDR3 length is 13 residues. CDR3 DNA: TGTGCCAGCAGTGAACCATTAAAGTTATATAGGACTTTC. Protein sequence: CASSEPLKLYRTF.